The 10 T cell receptor beta chains below come from one sample, sequenced in a study of T cells after yellow fever vaccination. TCRdb redid the calling of the 5' RACE reads with MiXCR, one entry per CDR3 protein. The sample contains about 300,000 distinct CDR3 sequences, around 10% of which appear only once. Sequencing was performed on CD4+ T cells sorted from PBMCs, taken 5 days after the yellow fever booster vaccination. The receptors stem from a man aged 18 to 35 who received the YFV17D yellow fever vaccine.

V is TRBV29-1 and J is TRBJ2-5, with 9 bases lining up with TRBD1. The length of the CDR3 is 14 residues. V lost 7 bases to trimming and J lost 5 bases; unmatched junction nucleotides: 11. Germline CDR1 reads SQVTM; CDR2 reads ANQGSEA. The CDR3 sequence is CSGRTGTGSETQYF. CDR3 DNA sequence: TGCAGCGGGCGGACAGGGACAGGGTCGGAGACCCAGTACTTC.

The CDR3 DNA follows: TGCGCCAGCAGCTGGAGACAGGGGAGGGGAGAGACCCAGTACTTC. It specifies CASSWRQGRGETQYF. The J gene is TRBJ2-5, the V gene TRBV5-1, with a possible D match to TRBD1 (8 bases). The CDR3 sequence is 15 residues long. V gave up 3 bases and J gave up 4 bases, with 16 bases separating them. The germline V gene has CDR1 SGHRS and CDR2 YFSETQ.

This clonotype was counted between two and nine times. V is TRBV6-2 or TRBV6-3 and J is TRBJ1-5, with D hard to call. Per germline, CDR1 MNHEY and CDR2 SVGEGT. The CDR3 loop spans 14 amino acids. V dropped 7 bases and J dropped 6 bases, with 16 bases sitting between them. The CDR3 DNA sequence: TGTGCCAGCACCCCCGCACAGCGGAGTCAGCCCCAGCATTTT. Its protein is CASTPAQRSQPQHF.

The chain couples TRBV13 to TRBJ2-1, with TRBD2 matching over 8 bases. Germline V lookup: CDR1 PRHDT, CDR2 FYEKMQ (reference sequence). This CDR3 spans 15 amino acids. The V segment lost 2 bases and the J segment 12 bases; nucleotides outside the gene matches: 12. CDR3 bases: TGTGCCAGCAGCTTAACCCCCACGGGAGGGGGGGGGCAGTTCTTC. It specifies CASSLTPTGGGGQFF. Full variable domain (rest looked up from reference TRBV13 and TRBJ2-1): AAGVIQSPRHLIKEKRETATLKCYPIPRHDTVYWYQQGPGQDPQFLISFYEKMQSDKGSIPDRFSAQQFSDYHSELNMSSLELGDSALYFCASSLTPTGGGGQFFGPGTRLTVL.

This clonotype was counted a few times. The chain couples TRBV4-3 to TRBJ2-3, with 11 bases that match TRBD2. J was trimmed by 4 bases and V by 4 bases; bases with no gene match: 13. Per germline, CDR1 LGHNA and CDR2 YSLEER. The CDR3 loop spans 18 amino acids. This CDR3 is CASSRTPRLAGPADTQYF. In nucleotides, the CDR3 is TGCGCCAGCAGCCGCACCCCCAGACTAGCGGGGCCCGCAGATACGCAGTATTTT.

This clonotype was detected a few times. This rearrangement joins TRBV19 to TRBJ1-1; no clear D. The CDR3 length is 13 residues. V shed 6 bases and J shed 1 base, with 9 bases lying between them. Germline V gives CDR1 LNHDA, CDR2 SQIVND (reference sequence). DNA of the CDR3: TGTGCCAGTAGCCCAGGAAAGAACACTGAAGCTTTCTTT. Its translation is CASSPGKNTEAFF. The full variable domain, completed using reference TRBV19 and TRBJ1-1, is DGGITQSPKYLFRKEGQNVTLSCEQNLNHDAMYWYRQDPGQGLRLIYYSQIVNDFQKGDIAEGYSVSREKKESFPLTVTSAQKNPTAFYLCASSPGKNTEAFFGQGTRLTVV.

The chain recombines TRBV5-4 with TRBJ2-1; 10 bases fit TRBD2. Germline CDR1 SGHNT, CDR2 YYREEE (reference sequence). The V segment lost 5 bases and the J segment 7 bases; nucleotides outside the gene matches: 6. This CDR3 region has 14 residues. CDR3 sequence (DNA): TGTGCCAGCAGAGCGGGGGGGCGGGGGAATGAGCAGTTCTTC. Its translation is CASRAGGRGNEQFF.

This clonotype has ten or more counts. J is TRBJ2-7 and V is TRBV6-2 or TRBV6-3; D gene uncertain. This CDR3 has 13 amino acids. Trimming took 5 bases from V and 3 from J, leaving 11 bases between them. Looked up from germline, CDR1 is MNHEY and CDR2 is SVGEGT. CDR3 nucleotide sequence: TGTGCCAGCAGTGAAGTCAACCTCTACGAGCAGTACTTC. Translating it yields CASSEVNLYEQYF.

This clonotype has just a few counts. The V call is TRBV28, the J call TRBJ2-2; D gene ambiguous. This CDR3 is 13 amino acids long. The V and J ends lost 5 bases and 5 bases respectively, with 9 bases between them. The V gene's germline CDR1 is MDHEN and CDR2 SYDVKM. The CDR3 loop reads CASSSAQTGELFF. The DNA for the CDR3 is TGTGCCAGCAGTAGCGCCCAAACCGGGGAGCTGTTTTTT.

At least ten counts were recorded for this clonotype. V is TRBV4-3 and J is TRBJ2-2; TRBD2 matches at 13 bases. V trimming: 2 bases; J trimming: 7 bases; junction bases outside the gene matches: 7. The CDR3 loop spans 17 amino acids. CDR1 is LGHNA and CDR2 is YSLEER in the germline V gene. CDR3 region: CASSQSGLAGVVGELFF. In DNA, the CDR3 is TGCGCCAGCAGCCAATCAGGACTAGCGGGGGTGGTCGGGGAGCTGTTTTTT.